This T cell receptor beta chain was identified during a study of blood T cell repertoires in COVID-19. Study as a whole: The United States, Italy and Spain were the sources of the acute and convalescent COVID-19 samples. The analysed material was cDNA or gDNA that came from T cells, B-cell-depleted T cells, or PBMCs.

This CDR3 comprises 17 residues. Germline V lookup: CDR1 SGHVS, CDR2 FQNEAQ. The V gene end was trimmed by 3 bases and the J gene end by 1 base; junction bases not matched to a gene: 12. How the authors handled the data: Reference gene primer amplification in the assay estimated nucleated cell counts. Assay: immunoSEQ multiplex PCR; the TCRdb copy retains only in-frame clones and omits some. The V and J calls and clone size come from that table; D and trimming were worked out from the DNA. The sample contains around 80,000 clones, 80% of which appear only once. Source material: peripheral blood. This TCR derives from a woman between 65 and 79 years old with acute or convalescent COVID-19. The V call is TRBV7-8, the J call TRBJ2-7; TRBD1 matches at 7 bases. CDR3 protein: CASSFDPTGSASYEQYF. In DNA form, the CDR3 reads TGTGCCAGCAGCTTTGACCCGACAGGGTCGGCGTCCTACGAGCAGTACTTC.